The next 5 T cell receptor beta chains were all read from a single sample in a study of shared clonotypes between healthy human individuals. Only in-frame clones appear in the TCRdb table, and some are missing; sequencing was by immunoSEQ multiplex PCR. The data show some 1,100,000 clones, with around 82% seen just once and roughly 0.56% held by the top ten. The sample consisted of memory CD4+ T cells from PBMCs. Described subset: CD45RA-negative fraction. The receptors stem from a man between 18 and 29 years old in good health. Some clones in this sample may be carry-over from other donors' samples.

The gene calls are TRBV5-6 and TRBJ1-2, with TRBD1 as a possible D gene (6 bases). Germline V gene data show CDR1 as SGHDT and CDR2 as YYEEEE. V lost 0 bases to trimming and J lost 4 bases, with 13 bases between them. The CDR3 length is 15 residues. CDR3 nucleotides: TGTGCCAGCAGCTTGGAATTAGGGGGAGGCTATGGCTACACCTTC. Protein: CASSLELGGGYGYTF.

The chain employs TRBV7-2 and TRBJ2-5; D is perhaps TRBD1 or TRBD2 (5 bases each). CDR3 size: 14 residues. Germline V gene sequence: CDR1 SGHTA, CDR2 FQGNSA. The V end lost 4 bases, the J end lost 0 bases, and 9 bases lay between the germline ends. DNA of the CDR3: TGTGCCAGCAGCTGGGGACGGTACCAAGAGACCCAGTACTTC. It translates to CASSWGRYQETQYF.

The rearrangement joins TRBV19 to TRBJ1-2; TRBD1 might be the D (5 bases). Germline-derived CDR1 and CDR2 are LNHDA and SQIVND (reference sequence). This CDR3 contains 14 residues. V lost 7 bases and J 7 bases, leaving 19 bases between the germline ends. The DNA for the CDR3 is TGTGCCAGTACTGTGATGGCCGGGGGGAGTGGCTACACCTTC. Translated: CASTVMAGGSGYTF.

This rearrangement joins TRBV28 to TRBJ1-1, with D perhaps TRBD1 (6 bases). V was shortened by 3 bases and J by 11 bases, with 13 bases between the two germline ends. Germline loops: CDR1 MDHEN, CDR2 SYDVKM. The CDR3 is 12 amino acids. DNA for the CDR3: TGTGCCAGCAGTTTGAAGGGGGGTGGGGCTTTCTTT. Its translation is CASSLKGGGAFF.

V usage is TRBV2 and J usage is TRBJ1-5; D is unclear. Per the germline V gene, CDR1 is SNHLY and CDR2 is FYNNEI. The CDR3 length is 13 residues. V lost 8 bases, J lost 3 bases, and 11 bases lay in between. The CDR3 spells CASGGSYNQPQHF. The CDR3 DNA reads as TGTGCCAGCGGTGGGTCTTACAATCAGCCCCAGCATTTT.